This TCR beta chain was identified during a study of T cells in localized non-small cell lung cancer. Findings of the study overall: Longer overall survival associated with higher blood T cell density; shorter survival with higher adjacent-lung clonality. Within adjacent lung there appeared a median roughly 60 of the top 100 tumor clones. It remains possible that heterogeneity exists, since only one tumor region was sequenced.

CDR1 ENHRY and CDR2 SYGVKD come from the germline V gene. The CDR3 has 17 amino acids. The junction had 12 bases not matched to a gene; V was cut back by 3 bases and J by 7 bases. Clones were sequenced by immunoSEQ multiplex PCR, and TCRdb holds only the in-frame ones, with some missing. Of roughly 90,000 clones listed, just over 90% are singletons. A note on this clone: Its antigen is not known.

The chain is built from TRBV10-3 and TRBJ2-7, with 13 nucleotides matching TRBD2. The starting material was PBMCs, obtained before any cancer treatment. This receptor was taken from a woman between 35 and 75 years old with stage II squamous cell lung carcinoma. CDR3 nucleotide sequence: TGTGCCATCAGTGACTCCTCACTAGCGGGGGGGCCTGGTGAGCAGTACTTC. It translates to CAISDSSLAGGPGEQYF.